Presented here are 32 T cell receptor beta chains from one specimen sequenced in a study of tumor and adjacent non-tumor tissue in lung cancer listed by TCRdb under 2018. Libraries were prepared through multiplex PCR. Sequencer: Illumina HiSeq 2500. TCRbeta libraries were constructed through three rounds of nested PCR with primers (Table S4) according to protocols modified from ARM-PCR. The public reads were run again by TCRdb, first through fastp at Q25 and then through MiXCR, and only productive beta chains were kept. Each entry is one CDR3 protein sequence, shown with its most common DNA and genes. Present in this sample are about 67,000 distinct CDR3 sequences, roughly three quarters of which were seen just once. Around 45% of the sample belongs to the ten largest clones. RNA was extracted from bulk unsorted tissue and checked for quality with a NanoDrop ND-1000 and an Agilent 2100. Distant non-tumor tissue taken more than 3 cm from the tumor edge was used as the normal lung sample.

The sequenced material came from distant non-tumor lung tissue. The receptors here all came from a man aged 60 to 75 with non-small cell lung cancer.

In the case of this clonotype: One end of the junction is discordant with germline, which a read error may explain. The rearrangement links TRBV28 to TRBJ2-3; 7 bases are shared with TRBD1. The CDR3 has 20 amino acids. Germline assignment: CDR1 MDHEN and CDR2 SYDVKM. The CDR3 is CASSFPLEQPGQRSTDTHYF. The CDR3 nucleotides read TGCGCCAGCAGTTTCCCCCTAGAACAACCGGGACAGAGATCCACAGATACGCACTATTTT.

This clonotype was seen only once. Just one base apart from a much larger clone, this may be a read error. The J gene is TRBJ2-5, the V gene TRBV19, with 10 bases lining up with TRBD2. In germline, CDR1 is LNHDA, CDR2 SQIVND (reference sequence). CDR3 length: 15 residues. J gave up 5 bases and V 4 bases, and 7 bases lay outside the gene matches. This chain's CDR3 is CASSTGLATLETQYF. In nucleotides, the CDR3 is TGTGCCAGTAGTACGGGACTAGCGACTTTGGAGACCCAGTACTTC.

The rearrangement uses TRBV2 and TRBJ1-6; TRBD1 matches at 7 bases. CDR3 size: 16 residues. CDR1 is SNHLY and CDR2 is FYNNEI in the germline V gene. With 6 bases clipped from V and 4 bases from J, the junction kept 9 bases outside the gene matches. The CDR3 loop is CASRFSTGSYNSPLHF. CDR3 in DNA: TGTGCCAGCAGATTTTCGACAGGGAGTTATAATTCACCCCTCCACTTT.

Turning to this clonotype: Possible read error: a much larger clone is one base away. The V and J genes are TRBV5-4 and TRBJ2-1; 7 nucleotides agree with TRBD2. Germline V CDR1 and CDR2: SGHNT, YYREEE (reference sequence). This CDR3 is 14 amino acids long. The CDR3 here is CASTWGGNYNEQLF. The CDR3, as DNA: TGTGCCAGCACATGGGGGGGGAACTACAATGAGCAGTTATTC.

This sequence joins TRBV19 and TRBJ2-3, with D unresolved. Germline V gene lookup returns CDR1 LNHDA and CDR2 SQIVND (reference sequence). With 3 bases removed from V and 3 bases from J, the gap between germline ends came to 7 bases. This CDR3 spans 13 amino acids. CDR3 coding DNA: TGTGCCAGTAGTATTGACGGAACAGATACGCAGTATTTT. It codes for CASSIDGTDTQYF.

On this clonotype itself: A junction boundary mismatches the germline segment, possibly from a read error. The V gene is TRBV6-5, the J gene TRBJ2-5, with D unresolved. The CDR3 has 11 residues. Germline loops: CDR1 MNHEY, CDR2 SVGAGI. CDR3 amino acids: CARRDTLTHYF. CDR3 nucleotides: TGTGCCAGGAGAGACACGTTGACCCACTACTTT.

This chain joins TRBV6-5 and TRBJ1-6, with D unclear. In germline, CDR1 is MNHEY, CDR2 SVGAGI. There are 17 residues in the CDR3. The ends were cut back, 6 bases at V and 3 bases at J, with 18 bases in the middle. The CDR3 spells CASSTVTLSFYNSPLHF. The CDR3 coding sequence is TGTGCCAGCAGCACTGTGACTTTGAGCTTCTATAATTCACCCCTCCACTTT.

About this clonotype itself: A read error is likely, as this CDR3 ends without the conserved phenylalanine or tryptophan. The chain has TRBV6-5 and TRBJ1-2; no clear D. V was clipped by 2 bases and J by 0 bases, with 13 bases between them. The CDR3 runs to 16 residues. Germline CDR1 is MNHEY and CDR2 is SVGAGI. CDR3 coding DNA: TGTGCCAGCAGTTACGTGGCAGGAGGCTCTAACTATGGCTACACCTAC. It translates to CASSYVAGGSNYGYTY.

The rearrangement joins TRBV4-2 to TRBJ2-2; D is perhaps TRBD2 (5 bases). CDR3 length: 16 amino acids. Germline V lookup: CDR1 LGHNA, CDR2 YNFKEQ. V dropped 4 bases and J dropped 4 bases, with 16 bases sitting between them. The CDR3 loop reads CASSRYSGSSTGELFF. For the CDR3, the DNA is TGTGCCAGCAGCCGATACAGCGGATCTAGCACCGGGGAGCTGTTTTTT.

For this clonotype: The CDR3 ends on some other residue instead of the conserved phenylalanine or tryptophan, so this is likely a read error. This chain uses TRBV28 with TRBJ1-2, with a weak D call TRBD1 (5 bases). V was cut by 5 bases and J by 6 bases, with 16 bases left in between. CDR1 is MDHEN, CDR2 SYDVKM, per germline. The CDR3 totals 14 residues. The CDR3 is CASSPLGTENGYTL. The CDR3 DNA sequence: TGTGCCAGCAGTCCACTGGGGACCGAAAATGGCTACACCCTC.

Ten or more counts support this clonotype. The chain employs TRBV4-1 and TRBJ2-2, with D uncertain. Germline assignment: CDR1 MGHRA and CDR2 YSYEKL. The CDR3 has 14 residues. V was pared by 5 bases and J by 2 bases, with 9 bases between. Here the CDR3 DNA reads TGCGCCAGCAGCTCTGCCATAAACACCGGGGAGCTGTTTTTT. Its protein product is CASSSAINTGELFF.

As for this clonotype: This may be a read error: a much more frequent sequence differs by one nucleotide. V usage is TRBV20-1 and J usage is TRBJ2-7, with TRBD1 as a possible D gene (6 bases). The V gene's germline CDR1 is DFQATT and CDR2 SNEGSKA (reference sequence). With 4 bases removed from V and 8 bases from J, the gap between germline ends came to 21 bases. CDR3 size: 14 residues. Here the CDR3 reads CSAKRRTGKYKQYF. CDR3 bases: TGCAGTGCTAAGCGCCGAACAGGGAAATACAAGCAGTACTTC.

This chain connects TRBV6-2 or TRBV6-3 to TRBJ1-2; no reliable D call. CDR3 length equals 16 residues. The V and J ends lost 6 bases and 4 bases respectively, with 21 bases between them. Germline CDR1 reads MNHEY; CDR2 reads SVGEGT. The CDR3 nucleotides read TGTGCCAGCAGATTCCGGGAGGGAAAAATACTCTATGGCTACACCTTC. It translates to CASRFREGKILYGYTF.

This clonotype has just a few counts. Given a much more abundant clone one base away, this may be a read error. The chain couples TRBV28 to TRBJ1-1; D is perhaps TRBD1 (5 bases). The CDR3 has 15 residues. The germline gives CDR1 MDHEN, CDR2 SYDVKM. Trimming left V 3 bases short and J 4 bases short, with 15 bases between. CDR3 residues: CASSLAGGGVTEAFF. The CDR3 DNA reads TGTGCCAGCAGTTTGGCAGGCGGAGGGGTCACTGAAGCTTTCTTT. The full variable domain, with the rest looked up from reference TRBV28 and TRBJ1-1, is DVKVTQSSRYLVKRTGEKVFLECVQDMDHENMFWYRQDPGLGLRLIYFSYDVKMKEKGDIPEGYSVSREKKERFSLILESASTNQTSMYLCASSLAGGGVTEAFFGQGTRLTVV.

In regard to this clonotype: Being one base from a much bigger clone, this may be a read error. The chain couples TRBV28 to TRBJ2-5; tentative D call: TRBD1 (5 bases). This CDR3 has 12 amino acids. Per germline, CDR1 MDHEN and CDR2 SYDVKM. The CDR3 spells CASSFQGQTKYF. In DNA form, the CDR3 reads TGTGCCAGCAGTTTCCAGGGTCAGACCAAGTACTTC. Full variable domain (rest looked up from reference TRBV28 and TRBJ2-5): DVKVTQSSRYLVKRTGEKVFLECVQDMDHENMFWYRQDPGLGLRLIYFSYDVKMKEKGDIPEGYSVSREKKERFSLILESASTNQTSMYLCASSFQGQTKYFGPGTRLLVL.

This clonotype turned up a few times. A much larger clone lies a single base off, so this may be a read error. The CDR3 DNA reads TGCAGTGTAGCTAGCTGGTACAAGCAGTACTTC. Its translation is CSVASWYKQYF. The chain uses TRBV20-1 and TRBJ2-7; tentative D call: TRBD2 (5 bases). The germline CDR1 and CDR2 sequences are DFQATT and SNEGSKA (reference sequence). There are 11 residues in the CDR3. V shed 7 bases and J shed 8 bases, with 15 bases lying between them.

Points on this clonotype: Germline is not matched at one junction end, which may reflect a read error. The V gene is TRBV10-3, the J gene TRBJ2-6; 13 nucleotides match TRBD2. Per the germline V gene, CDR1 is ENHRY and CDR2 is SYGVKD. The CDR3 has 20 amino acids. This CDR3 reads CAISEHRTSGRDSGTNVLTF. The CDR3, as DNA: TGTGCCATCAGTGAACATAGAACTAGCGGGAGGGACTCTGGGACCAACGTCCTGACTTTC.

In regard to this clonotype: With a much larger clone just one base away, this may be a read error. The chain is built from TRBV5-5 and TRBJ2-1; TRBD1 aligns across 8 bases. The CDR3 spans 12 residues. Looked up from germline, CDR1 is SGHKS and CDR2 is YYEKEE (reference sequence). V was pared by 3 bases and J by 12 bases, with 5 bases of the junction left unmatched. DNA of the CDR3: TGTGCCAGCAGCTCTAACAGGGGGTTGCAGTTCTTC. It yields the protein CASSSNRGLQFF.

On this clonotype itself: An end of the junction differs from the germline gene, which may be a read error. This chain joins TRBV6-2 or TRBV6-3 and TRBJ2-1; TRBD2 aligns across 7 bases. This CDR3 is built from 17 residues. CDR1 and CDR2 (germline): MNHEY, SVGEGT. The CDR3 region has the DNA TGTGCCAGCCGTTACAATATACGCGGGAGTTTTCCCCCGGAGCAGTTCTTC. It translates to CASRYNIRGSFPPEQFF.

As to this clonotype: One end of the junction does not line up with germline, which may come from a read error. The chain recombines TRBV6-1 with TRBJ1-5, with D unresolved. The V gene's germline CDR1 is MNHNS and CDR2 SASEGT. CDR3 length: 17 residues. The CDR3 DNA reads as TGTGCCAGCAGTGAAACGCCTTTTGGTGGCAGCAACCAGCCCCAGCATTTT. Translating it yields CASSETPFGGSNQPQHF.

In regard to this clonotype: Mismatch with germline at one junction end may stem from a read error. Written as DNA, the CDR3 is TGTGCCAACAGCTTAGGAAAGGGGTACGATGAGCAGTTCTTC. It encodes CANSLGKGYDEQFF. The chain has TRBV5-8 and TRBJ2-1; D possibly corresponds to TRBD1 (5 bases). Germline assignment: CDR1 SGHTS and CDR2 YDEGEE. The CDR3 is 14 amino acids.

As to this clonotype: In this CDR3 the conserved last residue, phenylalanine or tryptophan, is missing, so a read error is likely. The chain is built from TRBV29-1 and TRBJ2-7; maybe TRBD1 (5 bases). CDR3 length equals 13 residues. The germline V gene encodes CDR1 SQVTM and CDR2 ANQGSEA. V dropped 4 bases and J dropped 2 bases, with 12 bases sitting between them. The CDR3 coding sequence is TGCAGCGTTGTGCGAGACAGCCCCTACGAGCAGTACTCC. Encoded protein: CSVVRDSPYEQYS.

There are many counts of this clonotype. This chain links TRBV5-1 with TRBJ1-4, with D possibly TRBD1 on 6 matching bases. The CDR3 totals 15 residues. Trimming left V 5 bases short and J 4 bases short, with 15 bases between. Germline V gives CDR1 SGHRS, CDR2 YFSETQ. CDR3: CASSSEGGDNEKLFF. For the CDR3, the DNA is TGCGCCAGCAGTTCAGAAGGGGGAGATAATGAAAAACTGTTTTTT.

A note on this clonotype: At one end, the junction sequence differs from germline, possibly due to a read error. V is TRBV6-5 and J is TRBJ2-2, with D possibly being TRBD2 (5 bases). Germline V gene data show CDR1 as MNHEY and CDR2 as SVGAGI. The CDR3 is 14 amino acids. CDR3 loop: CARSYGPNTGELFF. The CDR3 region has the DNA TGTGCCAGGAGTTACGGCCCTAACACCGGGGAACTGTTTTTT.

Concerning this clonotype itself: Its ends do not fully match the called genes, so a read error is possible. V is TRBV6-6 and J is TRBJ2-1; 8 positions agree with TRBD1. The CDR3 sequence is 14 residues long. Germline V gene sequence: CDR1 MNHNY, CDR2 SVGAGI (reference sequence). The CDR3: CASRGQGAYNGQFF. The CDR3 nucleotides read TGTGCCAGCAGAGGACAGGGAGCCTACAATGGGCAGTTCTTT.

This clonotype occurred once. The CDR3 loop reads CASGLALYSYEQYF. As DNA, the CDR3 is TGTGCTAGTGGTTTGGCCCTGTATAGTTACGAGCAGTACTTC. V is TRBV12-5 and J is TRBJ2-7; no clear D gene. The germline CDR1 and CDR2 sequences are LGHNT and FRNRAP. The V and J ends lost 1 base and 4 bases respectively, with 11 bases between them. The CDR3 runs to 14 residues.

Points on this clonotype: A junction end diverges from the germline sequence, so it may reflect a read error. J is TRBJ2-2 and V is TRBV7-8; D is unresolved. Germline V CDR1 and CDR2: SGHVS, FQNEAQ. The CDR3 length is 15 residues. The CDR3 reads CASSSRNSDTGELFF. The DNA for the CDR3 is TGTGCTAGCAGCTCGCGAAACTCGGACACCGGGGAGCTGTTTTTT. Variable domain in full (rest from reference TRBV7-8 and TRBJ2-2): GAGVSQSPRYKVAKRGQDVALRCDPISGHVSLFWYQQALGQGPEFLTYFQNEAQLDKSGLPSDRFFAERPEGSVSTLKIQRTQQEDSAVYLCASSSRNSDTGELFFGEGSRLTVL.

This rearrangement joins TRBV2 to TRBJ1-6, with D perhaps TRBD1 (5 bases). CDR3 length: 15 residues. Trimming took 7 bases from V and 8 from J, leaving 18 bases between them. Germline CDR1 reads SNHLY; CDR2 reads FYNNEI. For the CDR3, the DNA is TGTGCCAGCACCGAAGCGTCCCGGGGCTATTCACCCCTCCACTTT. Its protein is CASTEASRGYSPLHF.

This clonotype was found once. Because it lacks the conserved phenylalanine or tryptophan at the end, this CDR3 is likely a read error. This rearrangement joins TRBV29-1 to TRBJ2-7; D possibly corresponds to TRBD2 (6 bases). Trimming took 3 bases from V and 5 from J, leaving 17 bases between them. The CDR3 is 14 amino acids. Germline V gene lookup returns CDR1 SQVTM and CDR2 ANQGSEA. The chain's CDR3 is CSVEYGPRGNEQYL. Written as DNA, the CDR3 is TGCAGCGTTGAGTATGGACCACGGGGGAACGAGCAGTACCTC.

This clonotype was seen once. Its ends do not fully match the called genes, so a read error is possible. The chain is built from TRBV20-1 and TRBJ1-1, with a tentative D call TRBD1 (5 bases). Per germline, CDR1 DFQATT and CDR2 SNEGSKA (reference sequence). CDR3 size: 12 residues. The CDR3 DNA follows: TGTAGTGCCGAGTCGGGGCGGAATGAAGCTATCTTT. Protein: CSAESGRNEAIF.

The rearrangement uses TRBV6-5 and TRBJ2-1; D may be TRBD1 or TRBD2 (6 bases each). The CDR3 consists of 16 residues. Trimming took 11 bases from V and 4 from J, leaving 24 bases between them. Looked up from germline, CDR1 is MNHEY and CDR2 is SVGAGI. The CDR3 DNA is TGTGCCTGCATTTTAAGGGCAGGAGGGGGATACAATGAGCAGTTCTTC. Protein sequence: CACILRAGGGYNEQFF.

About this clonotype itself: The conserved phenylalanine or tryptophan is not found at the CDR3 terminus, so this likely reflects a read error. The chain employs TRBV5-4 and TRBJ2-1; 9 nucleotides align to TRBD2. Germline trimming cut 4 bases from V and 7 bases from J; bases unmatched to any gene: 9. The CDR3 consists of 15 residues. In germline, CDR1 is SGHNT, CDR2 YYREEE (reference sequence). The DNA for the CDR3 is TGTGCCAGCAGCCCAACTAGCGGGTCTGTTAATGAGCAGTTCCTC. Translation gives CASSPTSGSVNEQFL.